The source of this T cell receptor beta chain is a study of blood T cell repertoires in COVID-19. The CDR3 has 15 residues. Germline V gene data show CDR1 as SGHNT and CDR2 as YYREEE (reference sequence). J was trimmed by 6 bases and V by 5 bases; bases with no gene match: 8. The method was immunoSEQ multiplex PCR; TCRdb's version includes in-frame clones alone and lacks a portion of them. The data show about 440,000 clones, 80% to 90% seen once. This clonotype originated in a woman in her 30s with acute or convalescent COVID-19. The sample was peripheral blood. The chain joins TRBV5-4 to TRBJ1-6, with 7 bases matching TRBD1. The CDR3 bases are TGTGCCAGCAGTCCTGGGACAGAATTTAATTCACCCCTCCACTTT. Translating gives CASSPGTEFNSPLHF. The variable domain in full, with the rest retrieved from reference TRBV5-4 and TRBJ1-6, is ETGVTQSPTHLIKTRGQQVTLRCSSQSGHNTVSWYQQALGQGPQFIFQYYREEENGRGNFPPRFSGLQFPNYSSELNVNALELDDSALYLCASSPGTEFNSPLHFGNGTRLTVT.